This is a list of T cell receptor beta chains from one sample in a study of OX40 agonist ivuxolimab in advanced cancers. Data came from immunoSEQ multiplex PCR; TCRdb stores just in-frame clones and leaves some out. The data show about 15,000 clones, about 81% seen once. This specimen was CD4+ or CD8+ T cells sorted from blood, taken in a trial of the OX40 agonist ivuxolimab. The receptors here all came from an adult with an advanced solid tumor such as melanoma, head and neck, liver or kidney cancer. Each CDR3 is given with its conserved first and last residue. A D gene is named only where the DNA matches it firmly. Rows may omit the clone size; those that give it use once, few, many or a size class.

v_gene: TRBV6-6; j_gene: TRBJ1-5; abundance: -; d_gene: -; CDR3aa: CASSYSITAQPQHF; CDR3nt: TGTGCCAGCAGTTACTCGATTACGGCTCAGCCCCAGCATTTT
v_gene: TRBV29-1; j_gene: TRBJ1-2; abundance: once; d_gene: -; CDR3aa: CSVLSYGYTF; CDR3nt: TGCAGCGTTTTGTCCTATGGCTACACCTTC
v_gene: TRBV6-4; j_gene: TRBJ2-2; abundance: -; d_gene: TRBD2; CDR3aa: CASSDGRATGELFF; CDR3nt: TGTGCCAGCAGTGACGGGAGGGCCACCGGGGAGCTGTTTTTT
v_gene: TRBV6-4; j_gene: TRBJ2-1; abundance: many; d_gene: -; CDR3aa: CASSEDTYNEQFF; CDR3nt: TGTGCCAGCAGTGAGGACACCTACAATGAGCAGTTCTTC
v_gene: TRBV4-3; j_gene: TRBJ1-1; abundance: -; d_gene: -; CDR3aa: CASSQDPVTEAFF; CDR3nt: TGCGCCAGCAGCCAAGATCCGGTAACTGAAGCTTTCTTT
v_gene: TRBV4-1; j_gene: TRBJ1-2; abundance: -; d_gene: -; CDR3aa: CASSPIRFDGYTF; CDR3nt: TGCGCCAGCAGTCCAATACGATTTGATGGCTACACCTTC
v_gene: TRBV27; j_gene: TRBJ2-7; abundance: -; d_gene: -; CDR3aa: CASSSRDNYEQYF; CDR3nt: TGTGCCAGCAGTTCAAGGGACAACTACGAGCAGTACTTC
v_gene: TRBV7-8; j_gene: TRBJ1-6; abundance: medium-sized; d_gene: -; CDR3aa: CASSLDLRGGGINSPLHF; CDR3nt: TGTGCCAGCAGCTTAGATTTGAGGGGGGGCGGTATTAATTCACCCCTCCACTTT
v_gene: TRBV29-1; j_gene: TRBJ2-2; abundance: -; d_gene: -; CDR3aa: CSVEEGNTGELFF; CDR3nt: TGCAGCGTTGAAGAGGGGAACACCGGGGAGCTGTTTTTT
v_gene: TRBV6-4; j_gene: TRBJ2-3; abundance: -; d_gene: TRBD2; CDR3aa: CASSDGAAGLDTQYF; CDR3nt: TGTGCCAGCAGTGACGGGGCAGCGGGACTTGATACGCAGTATTTT
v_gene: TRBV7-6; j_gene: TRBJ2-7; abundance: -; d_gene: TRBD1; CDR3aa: CASSLGQGDEQYF; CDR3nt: TGTGCCAGCAGCTTAGGCCAGGGGGACGAGCAGTACTTC
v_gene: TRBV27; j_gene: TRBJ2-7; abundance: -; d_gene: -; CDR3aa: CASSFGASYEQYF; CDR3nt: TGTGCCAGCAGTTTCGGGGCGTCCTACGAGCAGTACTTC
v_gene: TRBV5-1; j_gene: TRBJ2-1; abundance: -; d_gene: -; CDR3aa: CASSQVSYNEQFF; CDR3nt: TGCGCCAGCAGCCAGGTTTCCTACAATGAGCAGTTCTTC
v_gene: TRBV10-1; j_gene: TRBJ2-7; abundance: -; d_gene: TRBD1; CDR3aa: CASSSGQGYEQYF; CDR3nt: TGCGCCAGCAGTTCGGGACAGGGGTACGAGCAGTACTTC
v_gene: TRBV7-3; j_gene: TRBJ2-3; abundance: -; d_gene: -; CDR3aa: CASSLTGTDTQYF; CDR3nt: TGTGCCAGCAGCTTAACTGGCACAGATACGCAGTATTTT
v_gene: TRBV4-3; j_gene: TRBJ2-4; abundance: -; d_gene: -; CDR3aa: CASSQAQGLGARHLAKNIQYF; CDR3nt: TGCGCCAGCAGCCAAGCTCAGGGGTTGGGCGCGAGACACCTAGCCAAAAACATTCAGTACTTC
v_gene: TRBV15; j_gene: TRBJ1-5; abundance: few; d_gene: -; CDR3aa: CATSRGSGNQPQHF; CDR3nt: TGTGCCACCAGCAGAGGTTCTGGCAATCAGCCCCAGCATTTT
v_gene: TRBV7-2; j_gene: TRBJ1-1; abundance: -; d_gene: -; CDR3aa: CASSLDTTEAFF; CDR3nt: TGTGCCAGCAGCTTAGACACCACTGAAGCTTTCTTT
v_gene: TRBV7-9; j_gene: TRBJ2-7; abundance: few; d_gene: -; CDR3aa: CASRTEDEQYF; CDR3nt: TGTGCCTCGAGGACAGAGGACGAGCAGTACTTC
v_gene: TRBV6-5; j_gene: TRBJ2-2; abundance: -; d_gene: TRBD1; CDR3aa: CASSYGGQGNTGELFF; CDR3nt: TGTGCCAGCAGTTACGGGGGACAGGGGAACACCGGGGAGCTGTTTTTT
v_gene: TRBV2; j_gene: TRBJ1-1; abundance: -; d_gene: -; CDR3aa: CASEEAGMNTEAFF; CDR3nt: TGTGCCAGCGAGGAAGCAGGTATGAACACTGAAGCTTTCTTT
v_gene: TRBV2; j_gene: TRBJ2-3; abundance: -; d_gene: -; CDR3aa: CASTDETRTDTQYF; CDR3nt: TGTGCCAGCACTGATGAAACCCGCACAGATACGCAGTATTTT
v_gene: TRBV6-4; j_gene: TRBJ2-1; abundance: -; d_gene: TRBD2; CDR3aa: CASSDSAGGYNEQFF; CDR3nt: TGTGCCAGCAGTGACTCAGCGGGGGGGTACAATGAGCAGTTCTTC
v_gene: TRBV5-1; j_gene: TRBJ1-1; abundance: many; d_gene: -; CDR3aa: CASSDSNTEAFF; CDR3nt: TGCGCCAGTTCCGACAGTAACACTGAAGCTTTCTTT
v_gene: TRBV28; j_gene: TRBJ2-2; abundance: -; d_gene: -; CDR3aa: CASRSDVEANTGELFF; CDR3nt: TGTGCCAGCAGATCGGACGTGGAGGCGAACACCGGGGAGCTGTTTTTT
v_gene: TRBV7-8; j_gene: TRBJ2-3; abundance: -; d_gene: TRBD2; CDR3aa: CASSLAAGADTQYF; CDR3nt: TGTGCCAGCAGCTTAGCGGCGGGAGCGGATACGCAGTATTTT